The 23 T cell receptor beta chains listed next were all sequenced from one sample in a study of cytotoxic CD8 clonotypes in ibrutinib-treated CLL. Data came from immunoSEQ multiplex PCR; TCRdb stores just in-frame clones and leaves some out. This table holds 140,000 to 150,000 clones, approximately 80% found once. Material: PBMCs, obtained after 24 months of ibrutinib treatment. The receptors originated from a human donor with chronic lymphocytic leukemia.

V usage is TRBV11-1 and J usage is TRBJ1-2; 7 nucleotides line up with TRBD1. The germline V gene has CDR1 SGHAT and CDR2 FQDESV (reference sequence). V was clipped by 5 bases and J by 7 bases; unmatched bases: 7. This CDR3 is 13 amino acids long. CDR3 bases: TGTGCCAGCAGCCCCCAGGGGACAGTTGGCTACACCTTC. Its protein product is CASSPQGTVGYTF.

The chain is built from TRBV7-2 and TRBJ1-2; 7 bases line up with TRBD1. V lost 3 bases to trimming and J lost 4 bases; unmatched junction nucleotides: 5. CDR1 and CDR2 from the germline V gene are SGHTA and FQGNSA. The CDR3 totals 14 residues. The CDR3, as DNA: TGTGCCAGCAGCTTTGCCAGGGGGTCCTATGGCTACACCTTC. Protein: CASSFARGSYGYTF.

CDR3 sequence (DNA): TGTGCCAGCACCAATTGGCCCAATGAGCAGTTCTTC. Encoded protein: CASTNWPNEQFF. The chain carries TRBV28 and TRBJ2-1, with D uncertain. The germline V and J ends were trimmed by 7 bases and 6 bases, with 10 bases remaining between them. Per the germline V gene, CDR1 is MDHEN and CDR2 is SYDVKM. CDR3 length equals 12 residues.

This clone came up a few times. The CDR3 DNA follows: TGTGCCAGCAGGCAGAGTGAGAACTATGGCTACACCTTC. Residues: CASRQSENYGYTF. The chain links TRBV6-5 to TRBJ1-2; D unclear. Germline loops: CDR1 MNHEY, CDR2 SVGAGI. The CDR3 is 13 amino acids. V was cut by 6 bases and J by 2 bases, with 10 bases left in between.

V and J are TRBV9 and TRBJ2-7; D may be TRBD2 (6 bases). The V end lost 4 bases, the J end lost 3 bases, and 17 bases lay between the germline ends. The V gene's germline CDR1 is SGDLS and CDR2 YYNGEE. The CDR3 totals 15 residues. The CDR3 protein is CASSPQAAGLYEQYF. In nucleotides, the CDR3 is TGTGCCAGCAGCCCACAGGCAGCGGGCCTCTACGAGCAGTACTTC. Filled out from reference TRBV9 and TRBJ2-7, the complete variable domain reads DSGVTQTPKHLITATGQRVTLRCSPRSGDLSVYWYQQSLDQGLQFLIQYYNGEERAKGNILERFSAQQFPDLHSELNLSSLELGDSALYFCASSPQAAGLYEQYFGPGTRLTVT.

This clone appeared a single time. This chain joins TRBV15 and TRBJ2-7, with D tentatively TRBD2 (6 bases). Germline V gene lookup returns CDR1 LNHNV and CDR2 YYDKDF (reference sequence). CDR3 length equals 14 residues. V dropped 5 bases and J dropped 2 bases, with 13 bases sitting between them. The CDR3 spells CATSPGGAAYEQYF. As DNA, the CDR3 is TGTGCCACCAGCCCCGGCGGGGCAGCCTACGAGCAGTACTTC.

The sample holds a few counts of this clone. The chain is built from TRBV19 and TRBJ2-1; TRBD2 matches 16 bases. Germline CDR1 is LNHDA and CDR2 is SQIVND (reference sequence). J lost 0 bases, V lost 6 bases, and 8 bases had no gene match. This CDR3 region has 19 residues. The CDR3 reads CASSPGTSGRGRSYNEQFF. The CDR3 nucleotides are TGTGCCAGTAGCCCCGGGACTAGCGGGAGGGGCCGCTCCTACAATGAGCAGTTCTTC.

The V and J genes are TRBV4-2 and TRBJ2-1, with TRBD2 identical over 11 bases. Losses at the gene ends were 3 bases for V and 0 bases for J; bases not matched to a gene: 7. CDR3 length: 18 residues. Per germline, CDR1 LGHNA and CDR2 YNFKEQ. CDR3 amino acids: CASSQSLAGGSSYNEQFF. Here the CDR3 DNA reads TGTGCCAGCAGCCAGAGTTTAGCGGGAGGGAGCTCCTACAATGAGCAGTTCTTC.

J is TRBJ1-2 and V is TRBV7-9, with 12 nucleotides matching TRBD1. Germline V gene lookup returns CDR1 SEHNR and CDR2 FQNEAQ (reference sequence). This CDR3 is built from 16 residues. V trimming: 5 bases; J trimming: 4 bases; junction bases outside the gene matches: 8. The CDR3 region has the DNA TGTGCCAGCAGCACGGGACAGGGGGCGCCAGGCTATGGCTACACCTTC. It specifies CASSTGQGAPGYGYTF.

The rearrangement joins TRBV4-3 to TRBJ1-5, with TRBD1 matching over 8 bases. CDR3 length: 16 residues. Germline CDR1 reads LGHNA; CDR2 reads YSLEER. J gave up 0 bases and V 1 base, and 2 bases lay outside the gene matches. The CDR3, as DNA: TGCGCCAGCAGCCAAGGGGACAGGCCTAGCAATCAGCCCCAGCATTTT. Translating gives CASSQGDRPSNQPQHF.

V and J are TRBV30 and TRBJ1-2; D is perhaps TRBD1 (6 bases). The germline gives CDR1 GTSNPN, CDR2 SVGIG (reference sequence). The ends were cut back, 4 bases at V and 8 bases at J, with 17 bases in the middle. The CDR3 has 13 amino acids. CDR3 sequence (DNA): TGTGCCTGGACCACAGGTTCGGGGGGCGGCTACACCTTC. This translates into CAWTTGSGGGYTF.

A word on this clone: At one of its ends the junction is not consistent with the germline gene, which may arise from a read error. This sequence joins TRBV5-1 and TRBJ2-1, with 8 bases matching TRBD1. Germline CDR1 SGHRS, CDR2 YFSETQ. The CDR3 runs to 14 residues. The CDR3 DNA reads as TGCGGCAGCAGGGGGCCCAGCTCCTACAATGAGCAGTTCTTC. Translation gives CGSRGPSSYNEQFF. The whole variable domain, remainder taken from reference TRBV5-1 and TRBJ2-1, is KAGVTQTPRYLIKTRGQQVTLSCSPISGHRSVSWYQQTPGQGLQFLFEYFSETQRNKGNFPGRFSGRQFSNSRSEMNVSTLELGDSALYLCGSRGPSSYNEQFFGPGTRLTVL.

This clone was counted only a few times. J is TRBJ2-2 and V is TRBV7-3; 7 nucleotides agree with TRBD2. The germline V gene encodes CDR1 SGHTA and CDR2 FQGTGA. This CDR3 contains 14 residues. The ends lost 0 bases at V and 6 bases at J; junction bases unmatched: 1. The CDR3 region has the DNA TGTGCCAGCAGCTTAACGGCGGGGGCCGGGGAGCTGTTTTTT. Its protein product is CASSLTAGAGELFF. The full variable domain, rest sourced from reference TRBV7-3 and TRBJ2-2, is GAGVSQTPSNKVTEKGKYVELRCDPISGHTALYWYRQSLGQGPEFLIYFQGTGAADDSGLPNDRFFAVRPEGSVSTLKIQRTERGDSAVYLCASSLTAGAGELFFGEGSRLTVL.

The V and J genes are TRBV7-2 and TRBJ2-3; no clear D. This CDR3 contains 14 residues. Deletions cut 4 bases from V and 1 base from J, with 9 bases between. Germline CDR1 and CDR2: SGHTA and FQGNSA. The CDR3 nucleotides read TGTGCCAGCAGCTCTATTCGACGCACAGATACGCAGTATTTT. Residues: CASSSIRRTDTQYF.

This clone was detected once. Other DNA sequences in this sample translate to the same CDR3. V is TRBV28 and J is TRBJ2-5, with D uncertain. Per the germline V gene, CDR1 is MDHEN and CDR2 is SYDVKM. The CDR3 is 10 amino acids. V lost 6 bases and J 4 bases, leaving 3 bases between the germline ends. DNA of the CDR3: TGTGCCAGCAGCGGAGAGACCCAGTACTTC. Its translation is CASSGETQYF.

This clone was observed a few times. The same CDR3 also results from other DNA sequences found in this sample. This chain connects TRBV28 to TRBJ2-1; D is perhaps TRBD2 (6 bases). Germline assignment: CDR1 MDHEN and CDR2 SYDVKM. V was pared by 3 bases and J by 0 bases, with 9 bases between. The CDR3 is 15 residues long. The CDR3 nucleotides are TGTGCCAGCAGTTTCGGGGGTAACTCCTACAATGAGCAGTTCTTC. Residues: CASSFGGNSYNEQFF.

The V gene is TRBV28, the J gene TRBJ2-7; no clear D gene. V was clipped by 8 bases and J by 7 bases, with 21 bases between them. The CDR3 has 14 amino acids. CDR1 and CDR2 from the germline V gene are MDHEN and SYDVKM. The chain's CDR3 is CASLRAGPTGEQYF. The CDR3 nucleotides read TGTGCCAGCCTGAGAGCAGGACCTACCGGGGAGCAGTACTTC.

The CDR3 loop is CSVEDRAYQETQYF. DNA for the CDR3: TGCAGCGTGGAGGACAGGGCGTACCAAGAGACCCAGTACTTC. The chain has TRBV29-1 and TRBJ2-5, with 8 bases fitting TRBD1. The CDR3 is made up of 14 amino acids. Germline CDR1 SQVTM, CDR2 ANQGSEA. Trimming removed 6 bases from V and 0 bases from J; junction bases left unmatched: 6.

The rearrangement links TRBV4-3 to TRBJ2-3, with 9 bases lining up with TRBD2. V gave up 1 base and J gave up 4 bases; unmatched junction bases: 6. The CDR3 has 16 amino acids. CDR1 is LGHNA and CDR2 is YSLEER in the germline V gene. This chain's CDR3 is CASSQVLAGSADTQYF. In nucleotides, the CDR3 is TGCGCCAGCAGCCAAGTTCTAGCGGGGTCGGCAGATACGCAGTATTTT.

This chain links TRBV19 with TRBJ2-1; 7 bases map to TRBD1. The CDR3 is made up of 13 amino acids. Trimming took 7 bases from V and 6 from J; bases not matched to a gene: 6. Germline assignment: CDR1 LNHDA and CDR2 SQIVND (reference sequence). The CDR3 DNA sequence: TGTGCCAGTACCCTAAGACAGGGCAATGAGCAGTTCTTC. Residues: CASTLRQGNEQFF. The full variable domain, its missing parts supplied by reference TRBV19 and TRBJ2-1, is DGGITQSPKYLFRKEGQNVTLSCEQNLNHDAMYWYRQDPGQGLRLIYYSQIVNDFQKGDIAEGYSVSREKKESFPLTVTSAQKNPTAFYLCASTLRQGNEQFFGPGTRLTVL.

Only one count was recorded for this clone. The chain combines TRBV5-1 with TRBJ2-7, with no clear D. Trimming left V 0 bases short and J 2 bases short, with 9 bases between. CDR3 length: 14 residues. Germline V CDR1 and CDR2: SGHRS, YFSETQ. CDR3 region: CASSLEGVPYEQYF. CDR3 nucleotides: TGCGCCAGCAGCTTGGAGGGCGTCCCCTACGAGCAGTACTTC.

This rearrangement joins TRBV7-2 to TRBJ2-5, with TRBD2 identical over 10 bases. The CDR3 loop spans 18 amino acids. CDR1 is SGHTA, CDR2 FQGNSA, per germline. Germline trimming cut 1 base from V and 7 bases from J; bases unmatched to any gene: 15. CDR3 sequence: CASSLVSRASGGRGTQYF. CDR3 nucleotides: TGTGCCAGCAGCTTAGTATCGAGGGCTAGCGGGGGAAGAGGGACCCAGTACTTC.

The chain combines TRBV29-1 with TRBJ2-3; either TRBD1 or TRBD2 may supply D (6 bases each). The CDR3 has 14 residues. In germline, CDR1 is SQVTM, CDR2 ANQGSEA. The germline V and J ends were trimmed by 2 bases and 1 base, with 10 bases remaining between them. CDR3 region: CSVETGAGTDTQYF. DNA of the CDR3: TGCAGCGTTGAAACGGGGGCCGGCACAGATACGCAGTATTTT.